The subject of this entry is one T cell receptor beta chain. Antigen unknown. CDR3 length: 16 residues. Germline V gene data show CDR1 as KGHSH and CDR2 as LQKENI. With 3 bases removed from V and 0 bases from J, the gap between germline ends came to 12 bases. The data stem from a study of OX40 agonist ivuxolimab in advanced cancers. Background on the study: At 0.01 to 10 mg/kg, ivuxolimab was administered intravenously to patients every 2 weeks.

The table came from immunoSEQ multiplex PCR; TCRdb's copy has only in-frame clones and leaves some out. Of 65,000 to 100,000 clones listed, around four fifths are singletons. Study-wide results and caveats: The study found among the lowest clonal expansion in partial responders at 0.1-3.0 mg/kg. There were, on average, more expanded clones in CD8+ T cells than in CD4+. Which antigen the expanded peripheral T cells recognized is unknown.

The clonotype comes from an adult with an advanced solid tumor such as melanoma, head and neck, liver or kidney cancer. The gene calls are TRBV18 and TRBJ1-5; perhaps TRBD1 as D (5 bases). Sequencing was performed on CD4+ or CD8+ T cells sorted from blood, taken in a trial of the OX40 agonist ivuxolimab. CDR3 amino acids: CASSPSGTVSNQPQHF. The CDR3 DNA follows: TGTGCCAGCTCACCGAGTGGGACGGTTAGCAATCAGCCCCAGCATTTT.